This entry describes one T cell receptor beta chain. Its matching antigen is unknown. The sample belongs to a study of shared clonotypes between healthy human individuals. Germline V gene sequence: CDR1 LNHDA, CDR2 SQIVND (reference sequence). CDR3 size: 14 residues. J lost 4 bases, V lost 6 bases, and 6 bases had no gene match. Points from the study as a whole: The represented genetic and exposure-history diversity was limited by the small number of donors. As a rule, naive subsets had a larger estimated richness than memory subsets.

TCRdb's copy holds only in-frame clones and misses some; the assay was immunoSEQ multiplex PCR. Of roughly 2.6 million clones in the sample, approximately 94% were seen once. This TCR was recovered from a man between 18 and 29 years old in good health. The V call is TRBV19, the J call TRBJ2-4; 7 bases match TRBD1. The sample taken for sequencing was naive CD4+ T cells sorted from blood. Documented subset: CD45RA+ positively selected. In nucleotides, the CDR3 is TGTGCCAGTAGAACTTCAGGGGGTAAAAACATTCAGTACTTC. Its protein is CASRTSGGKNIQYF.